Presented here are 21 T cell receptor beta chains from one specimen sequenced in a study of blood T cell repertoires in COVID-19. Profiled with immunoSEQ multiplex PCR; TCRdb holds only in-frame clones, not every one. The profile covers approximately 150,000 clones, with over 70% appearing a single time and 5.2% taken by the ten largest. The sample consisted of PBMCs or T cells enriched from blood (not recorded which). These receptors all come from a man between 65 and 79 years old who had been exposed to COVID-19.

This clone was recorded at least ten times. V gene TRBV9 combines with J gene TRBJ2-3; weak D call: TRBD2 (6 bases). The CDR3 spans 16 residues. CDR1 is SGDLS, CDR2 YYNGEE, per germline. Deletions cut 0 bases from V and 2 bases from J, with 13 bases between. The CDR3 nucleotides read TGTGCCAGCAGCGTAGGAAATAGCGGCTCCACAGATACGCAGTATTTT. Its protein product is CASSVGNSGSTDTQYF.

The chain carries TRBV6-5 and TRBJ1-2; TRBD1 agrees at 7 bases. Looked up from germline, CDR1 is MNHEY and CDR2 is SVGAGI. V was clipped by 4 bases and J by 4 bases; unmatched bases: 9. The CDR3 length is 15 residues. This chain's CDR3 is CASSLLRTGGYGYTF. CDR3 coding DNA: TGTGCCAGCAGTTTATTGAGGACAGGAGGCTATGGCTACACCTTC.

This chain joins TRBV9 and TRBJ2-1, with TRBD2 matching over 10 bases. Unmatched junction bases numbered 4, after V lost 3 bases and J lost 4 bases. The CDR3 spans 15 residues. Germline CDR1 and CDR2: SGDLS and YYNGEE. This CDR3 is CASSARLAGYNEQFF. The CDR3 nucleotides are TGTGCCAGCAGCGCCCGACTAGCGGGTTACAATGAGCAGTTCTTC. The full variable domain, completed using reference TRBV9 and TRBJ2-1, is DSGVTQTPKHLITATGQRVTLRCSPRSGDLSVYWYQQSLDQGLQFLIQYYNGEERAKGNILERFSAQQFPDLHSELNLSSLELGDSALYFCASSARLAGYNEQFFGPGTRLTVL.

The CDR3 bases are TGTGCCAGCACCGCGGGACAGTATACTGAAGCTTTCTTT. Translation: CASTAGQYTEAFF. The chain carries TRBV6-4 and TRBJ1-1; 7 bases agree with TRBD1. The CDR3 is 13 residues long. Trimming cost V 7 bases and J 5 bases; bases outside gene matches: 7. Germline V gene sequence: CDR1 MRHNA, CDR2 SNTAGT.

The chain couples TRBV29-1 to TRBJ2-5, with 9 bases identical to TRBD1. J gave up 2 bases and V 7 bases, and 8 bases lay outside the gene matches. The CDR3 is 14 amino acids. Germline V CDR1 and CDR2: SQVTM, ANQGSEA. CDR3 nucleotide sequence: TGCAGCGCATGGACAGGGGAAGGACAAGAGACCCAGTACTTC. As protein: CSAWTGEGQETQYF.

This clone came up once. V gene TRBV18 combines with J gene TRBJ1-4; D call uncertain. Germline V CDR1 and CDR2: KGHSH, LQKENI. The V end lost 2 bases, the J end lost 4 bases, and 14 bases lay between the germline ends. This CDR3 contains 16 residues. Written as DNA, the CDR3 is TGTGCCAGCTCACCAAGACTCGATATGGGTAATGAAAAACTGTTTTTT. This gives the protein CASSPRLDMGNEKLFF.

The V and J genes are TRBV12-3 or TRBV12-4 and TRBJ2-1, with 8 bases lining up with TRBD2. The V segment lost 7 bases and the J segment 5 bases; nucleotides outside the gene matches: 4. The CDR3 spans 13 residues. The CDR3 sequence is CASTGGRHNEQFF. The CDR3, as DNA: TGTGCCAGCACGGGGGGGCGACACAATGAGCAGTTCTTC.

The chain employs TRBV7-2 and TRBJ1-5; 9 bases match TRBD1. Germline V gene sequence: CDR1 SGHTA, CDR2 FQGNSA. The CDR3 sequence is 16 residues long. Unmatched junction bases numbered 7, after V lost 1 base and J lost 6 bases. CDR3 sequence: CASSLGTGVSGQPQHF. The CDR3 DNA follows: TGTGCCAGCAGCTTAGGGACAGGGGTTTCCGGTCAGCCCCAGCATTTT.

V usage is TRBV18 and J usage is TRBJ2-7; no firm D call. Germline V gene sequence: CDR1 KGHSH, CDR2 LQKENI. V was shortened by 2 bases and J by 7 bases, with 12 bases between the two germline ends. The CDR3 runs to 13 residues. CDR3 amino acids: CASSPVSGPEQYF. The CDR3 DNA follows: TGTGCCAGCTCACCAGTTAGTGGGCCTGAGCAGTACTTC.

The chain combines TRBV24-1 with TRBJ1-5; 11 bases fit TRBD1. With V trimmed by 6 bases and J by 0 bases, 9 bases remained unmatched. Germline V lookup: CDR1 KGHDR, CDR2 SFDVKD. The CDR3 is made up of 18 amino acids. CDR3 DNA: TGTGCCACCAGTCCGCGGACAGGGGGCATGCATAGCAATCAGCCCCAGCATTTT. Encoded protein: CATSPRTGGMHSNQPQHF.

The CDR3 DNA sequence: TGCAGCTTTACGGGGAGCTATGGCTACACCTTC. Protein sequence: CSFTGSYGYTF. The chain combines TRBV29-1 with TRBJ1-2; D is ambiguous. V shed 8 bases and J shed 4 bases, with 11 bases lying between them. Germline values: CDR1 SQVTM, CDR2 ANQGSEA. The CDR3 loop spans 11 amino acids.

The chain combines TRBV7-6 with TRBJ2-7; the match to TRBD2 covers 8 bases. The germline CDR1 and CDR2 sequences are SGHVS and FNYEAQ. The CDR3 length is 16 residues. Trimming cost V 2 bases and J 0 bases; bases outside gene matches: 6. The DNA of the CDR3 is TGTGCCAGCAGCTTAACTAGCGGCCCGAGCTCCTACGAGCAGTACTTC. Translation: CASSLTSGPSSYEQYF.

This rearrangement joins TRBV28 to TRBJ2-7, with a possible D match to TRBD1 (5 bases). Trimming left V 5 bases short and J 2 bases short, with 13 bases between. Germline V gene data show CDR1 as MDHEN and CDR2 as SYDVKM. This CDR3 is built from 14 residues. For the CDR3, the DNA is TGTGCCAGCAGTAGCAACAGGAATACCTACGAGCAGTACTTC. Residues: CASSSNRNTYEQYF.

This chain connects TRBV27 to TRBJ1-4, with D unresolved. Looked up from germline, CDR1 is MNHEY and CDR2 is SMNVEV (reference sequence). V lost 5 bases, J lost 1 base, and 5 bases lay in between. CDR3 length: 13 residues. As DNA, the CDR3 is TGTGCCAGCAGTCCAATAACTAATGAAAAACTGTTTTTT. Translating gives CASSPITNEKLFF.

This chain joins TRBV1 and TRBJ1-3. TRBV1 is reported as a pseudogene. The CDR3 consists of 15 residues. The CDR3 spells CTSSHPGGGGNTIYF. CDR3 bases: TGCACCAGCAGCCACCCGGGGGGAGGAGGAAACACCATATATTTT.

The rearrangement uses TRBV12-3 or TRBV12-4 and TRBJ1-1; 8 bases line up with TRBD1. CDR3 size: 12 residues. The junction had 0 bases not matched to a gene; V was cut back by 8 bases and J by 1 base. CDR3 DNA: TGTGCCAGCCAGGGGGCGAACACTGAAGCTTTCTTT. Translated: CASQGANTEAFF.

This clone has only a few counts. The chain is built from TRBV13 and TRBJ2-7, with 10 bases identical to TRBD1. The length of the CDR3 is 16 residues. Trimming removed 4 bases from V and 5 bases from J; junction bases left unmatched: 11. Germline V CDR1 and CDR2: PRHDT, FYEKMQ (reference sequence). The CDR3, as DNA: TGTGCCAGCAGCTCCACCCCCCTAGGACAGGGGGACGAGCAGTACTTC. Amino acid sequence: CASSSTPLGQGDEQYF.

The chain employs TRBV19 and TRBJ1-5, with D unresolved. V lost 6 bases to trimming and J lost 0 bases, with 15 bases between them. The CDR3 runs 16 residues. Germline V gives CDR1 LNHDA, CDR2 SQIVND (reference sequence). As DNA, the CDR3 is TGTGCCAGTAGGAACGAAAAGAGAGGTAGCAATCAGCCCCAGCATTTT. This encodes CASRNEKRGSNQPQHF.

CDR3 protein: CASNRDRAGANVLTF. Here the CDR3 DNA reads TGTGCCAGCAACCGGGACAGGGCCGGGGCCAACGTCCTGACTTTC. The gene calls are TRBV19 and TRBJ2-6, with TRBD1 identical over 9 bases. This CDR3 spans 15 amino acids. Trimming took 9 bases from V and 4 from J; bases not matched to a gene: 7. Per the germline V gene, CDR1 is LNHDA and CDR2 is SQIVND (reference sequence).

Only one count was recorded for this clone. The gene calls are TRBV19 and TRBJ2-7; TRBD1 matches 7 bases. This CDR3 has 15 residues. Germline CDR1 reads LNHDA; CDR2 reads SQIVND (reference sequence). V lost 5 bases to trimming and J lost 2 bases; unmatched junction nucleotides: 9. CDR3 amino acids: CASSPKGALTYEQYF. CDR3 nucleotides: TGTGCCAGTAGTCCTAAGGGGGCATTGACCTACGAGCAGTACTTC.

The CDR3: CASGLPPTGGKGANVLTF. The CDR3 DNA reads TGTGCTAGTGGTTTGCCCCCGACAGGGGGCAAGGGGGCCAACGTCCTGACTTTC. The chain employs TRBV12-5 and TRBJ2-6, with 10 positions matching TRBD1. The germline V gene has CDR1 LGHNT and CDR2 FRNRAP. Trimming took 2 bases from V and 4 from J; bases not matched to a gene: 8. The CDR3 spans 18 residues.